This T cell receptor beta chain was sequenced for a study of blood T cell repertoires in COVID-19. In the study overall: Donors in the United States, Italy and Spain gave samples during acute or convalescent COVID-19. The analysed material was cDNA or gDNA that came from T cells, B-cell-depleted T cells, or PBMCs.

Authors' data handling: How many nucleated cells were present was estimated from reference gene primer amplification. Measured with immunoSEQ multiplex PCR; TCRdb has only the in-frame clones, and not every one. The DNA was the basis for D and trimming; V, J and clone size are from that table. The data contain 350,000 or so clones, roughly 90% of them seen just once; the ten biggest clones take up 3.9%. The CDR3 spans 11 residues. Germline lookup yields CDR1 MDHEN and CDR2 SYDVKM. V lost 5 bases to trimming and J lost 13 bases; unmatched junction nucleotides: 5. While infection was still active, Seattle patients were enrolled and then followed longitudinally.

Sequenced material: peripheral blood. V usage is TRBV28 and J usage is TRBJ1-3; TRBD1 agrees at 7 bases. The receptor was derived from a woman aged 55-70 years with COVID-19, enrolled during active disease. CDR3 in DNA: TGTGCCAGCAGTCCCGGGACAGCGATATATTTT. Encoded protein: CASSPGTAIYF.